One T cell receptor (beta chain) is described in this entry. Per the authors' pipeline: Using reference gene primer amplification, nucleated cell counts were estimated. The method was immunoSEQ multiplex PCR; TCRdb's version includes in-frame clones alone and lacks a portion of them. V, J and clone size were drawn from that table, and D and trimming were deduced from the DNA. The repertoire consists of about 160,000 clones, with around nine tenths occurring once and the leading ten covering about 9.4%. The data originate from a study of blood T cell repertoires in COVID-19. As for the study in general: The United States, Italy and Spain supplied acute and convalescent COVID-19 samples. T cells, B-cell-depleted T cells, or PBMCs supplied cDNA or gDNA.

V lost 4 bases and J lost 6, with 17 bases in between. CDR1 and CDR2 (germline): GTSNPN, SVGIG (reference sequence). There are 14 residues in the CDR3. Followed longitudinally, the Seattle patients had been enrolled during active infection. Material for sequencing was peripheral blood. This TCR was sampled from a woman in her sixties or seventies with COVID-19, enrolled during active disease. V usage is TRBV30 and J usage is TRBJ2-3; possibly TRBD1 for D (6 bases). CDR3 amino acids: CAWTGHLASDTQYF. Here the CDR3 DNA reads TGTGCCTGGACGGGACACCTAGCCTCCGATACGCAGTATTTT.